Following are 24 T cell receptor beta chains from one sample sequenced in a study of blood T cell repertoires in COVID-19. TCRdb's copy holds only in-frame clones and misses some; the assay was immunoSEQ multiplex PCR. The sample holds around 150,000 clones, roughly 85% seen once. Sequenced sample: peripheral blood. These receptor sequences come from a man between 65 and 85 years old with acute or convalescent COVID-19.

V usage is TRBV7-8 and J usage is TRBJ2-1, with TRBD2 matching over 14 bases. CDR3 length equals 16 residues. CDR1 is SGHVS, CDR2 FQNEAQ, per germline. Trimming removed 5 bases from V and 6 bases from J; junction bases left unmatched: 6. The CDR3: CASSPRGLAGANEQFF. The CDR3 DNA follows: TGTGCCAGCAGCCCACGGGGACTAGCGGGGGCCAATGAGCAGTTCTTC.

This chain links TRBV5-6 with TRBJ1-1, with D possibly being TRBD1 (6 bases). CDR1 is SGHDT and CDR2 is YYEEEE in the germline V gene. The CDR3 consists of 18 residues. V dropped 4 bases and J dropped 5 bases, with 27 bases sitting between them. This CDR3 is CASSLIPSTGTFDTEAFF. The CDR3 bases are TGTGCCAGCAGCCTGATTCCCTCGACAGGTACCTTCGATACTGAAGCTTTCTTT.

The chain uses TRBV19 and TRBJ2-7; 10 positions agree with TRBD1. The CDR3 covers 16 residues. V dropped 5 bases and J dropped 0; count of bases not matched to a gene: 7. Germline lookup yields CDR1 LNHDA and CDR2 SQIVND (reference sequence). The CDR3 region has the DNA TGTGCCAGTAGTTCCTCCGGGACAGGGGTCTCCTACGAGCAGTACTTC. It is translated as CASSSSGTGVSYEQYF.

This clone has only a few counts. J is TRBJ2-2 and V is TRBV7-2; tentatively, D is TRBD1 (5 bases). Germline lookup yields CDR1 SGHTA and CDR2 FQGNSA. CDR3 size: 14 residues. V lost 1 base and J lost 6, with 9 bases in between. The chain's CDR3 is CASSLVETAGELFF. The CDR3 coding sequence is TGTGCCAGCAGCTTAGTTGAGACAGCCGGGGAGCTGTTTTTT.

The rearrangement links TRBV21-1 to TRBJ1-1; the D call of TRBD1 is as the table states it, not checked on the DNA. TRBV21-1 is listed as a pseudogene. This CDR3 region has 16 residues. The CDR3 reads CASSKAQGMRNTEAFF. CDR3 in DNA: TGTGCCAGCAGCAAAGCTCAGGGTATGCGGAACACTGAAGCTTTCTTT.

The gene calls are TRBV30 and TRBJ1-1; D remains unclear. Trimming removed 3 bases from V and 0 bases from J, with 8 bases in between. CDR1 and CDR2 (germline): GTSNPN, SVGIG (reference sequence). The CDR3 is 13 residues long. This CDR3 reads CAWREQMNTEAFF. The CDR3 DNA reads TGTGCCTGGAGGGAACAGATGAACACTGAAGCTTTCTTT.

The chain recombines TRBV9 with TRBJ1-4; no reliable D call. The CDR3 has 14 amino acids. The ends were cut back, 0 bases at V and 7 bases at J, with 10 bases in the middle. Germline loops: CDR1 SGDLS, CDR2 YYNGEE. DNA for the CDR3: TGTGCCAGCAGCGTAGCCGGGAGAGGTGAAAAACTGTTTTTT. Amino acid sequence: CASSVAGRGEKLFF.

This clone occurred once. The chain carries TRBV7-2 and TRBJ1-5; unclear D gene. V was cut by 1 base and J by 5 bases, with 12 bases left in between. The germline CDR1 and CDR2 sequences are SGHTA and FQGNSA. This CDR3 spans 15 amino acids. CDR3 bases: TGTGCCAGCAGCTTAGACGGGAACGTTTATCAGCCCCAGCATTTT. Translating gives CASSLDGNVYQPQHF.

CDR3 loop: CASRAGIGELFF. The CDR3 region has the DNA TGCGCCAGCAGGGCAGGGATAGGGGAGCTGTTTTTT. The V and J genes are TRBV10-1 and TRBJ2-2; tentative D call: TRBD1 (5 bases). Germline V CDR1 and CDR2: WNHNN, SYGVQD (reference sequence). V was clipped by 6 bases and J by 8 bases, with 10 bases between them. CDR3 length equals 12 residues.

This sequence joins TRBV5-1 and TRBJ1-6, with TRBD1 matching over 7 bases. This CDR3 has 16 amino acids. In germline, CDR1 is SGHRS, CDR2 YFSETQ. V lost 2 bases to trimming and J lost 7 bases; unmatched junction nucleotides: 9. CDR3 region: CASSLTLTGQNSPLHF. DNA for the CDR3: TGCGCCAGCAGCTTAACTCTGACAGGGCAAAATTCACCCCTCCACTTT.

The gene calls are TRBV28 and TRBJ2-7; 10 nucleotides align to TRBD2. Germline V gene lookup returns CDR1 MDHEN and CDR2 SYDVKM. This CDR3 is 15 amino acids long. V lost 1 base and J lost 6; bases outside the gene matches: 6. CDR3 loop: CASSLLGLAGVEQYF. The CDR3 region has the DNA TGTGCCAGCAGTTTATTGGGGCTAGCGGGAGTCGAGCAGTACTTC.

This chain links TRBV5-1 with TRBJ2-7; 13 bases are shared with TRBD2. Per germline, CDR1 SGHRS and CDR2 YFSETQ. Trimming removed 1 base from V and 5 bases from J; junction bases left unmatched: 6. The CDR3 extends over 16 amino acids. The CDR3 DNA is TGCGCCAGCAGCTTGACCGGGACTAGCGGGAAGAACGAGCAGTACTTC. It specifies CASSLTGTSGKNEQYF. Based on the CDR3 plus reference TRBV5-1 and TRBJ2-7, the full variable domain is KAGVTQTPRYLIKTRGQQVTLSCSPISGHRSVSWYQQTPGQGLQFLFEYFSETQRNKGNFPGRFSGRQFSNSRSEMNVSTLELGDSALYLCASSLTGTSGKNEQYFGPGTRLTVT.

The CDR3 DNA sequence: TGTGCCAGCATTCCTCCGGGACAGGGAGGCAATGAGCAGTTCTTC. Translated: CASIPPGQGGNEQFF. The rearrangement joins TRBV2 to TRBJ2-1, with 9 nucleotides matching TRBD1. Per germline, CDR1 SNHLY and CDR2 FYNNEI. This CDR3 spans 15 amino acids. Trimming at V came to 7 bases and at J to 6 bases, leaving 10 bases not matched to a gene.

The chain carries TRBV28 and TRBJ1-3; D is possibly TRBD1 (6 bases). The V gene's germline CDR1 is MDHEN and CDR2 SYDVKM. The CDR3 is 17 residues long. Trimming cost V 5 bases and J 1 base, with 18 bases left between them. CDR3 nucleotide sequence: TGTGCCAGCAGTCCACGGGACACGAGGTGGTCTGGAAACACCATATATTTT. Translation: CASSPRDTRWSGNTIYF.

The V gene is TRBV11-2, the J gene TRBJ1-1, with D unresolved. In germline, CDR1 is SGHAT, CDR2 FQNNGV. The CDR3 spans 13 residues. The V gene lost 6 bases and the J gene lost 3 bases, with 11 bases spanning the gap. This CDR3 is CASRLAEDTEAFF. The CDR3 DNA reads as TGTGCCAGCAGGTTGGCGGAGGACACTGAAGCTTTCTTT.

The rearrangement links TRBV19 to TRBJ1-2, with unresolved D. The CDR3 loop spans 13 amino acids. CDR1 LNHDA and CDR2 SQIVND come from the germline V gene (reference sequence). Trimming shortened V by 4 bases and J by 6 bases, and 12 bases separated the two germline ends. Here the CDR3 reads CASSKSGNHGYTF. As DNA, the CDR3 is TGTGCCAGTAGTAAAAGCGGGAATCATGGCTACACCTTC.

The chain combines TRBV28 with TRBJ2-7; TRBD1 agrees at 8 bases. This CDR3 region has 16 residues. Germline V lookup: CDR1 MDHEN, CDR2 SYDVKM. The J segment lost 6 bases and the V segment lost 5 bases, leaving 15 bases of the junction unmatched. The DNA for the CDR3 is TGTGCCAGCAGTCTACCTCAGGGGGCCATTCTACGCGAGCAGTACTTC. It codes for CASSLPQGAILREQYF.

The genes are TRBV5-1 and TRBJ2-4, with D unclear. CDR1 is SGHRS and CDR2 is YFSETQ in the germline V gene. Trimming stripped 0 bases from V and 0 bases from J, with 16 bases between. The CDR3 has 18 amino acids. The CDR3 loop reads CASSLVEASPAAKNIQYF. The CDR3 coding sequence is TGCGCCAGCAGCTTGGTTGAGGCCTCGCCGGCAGCCAAAAACATTCAGTACTTC. The whole variable domain, filled in from reference TRBV5-1 and TRBJ2-4, reads KAGVTQTPRYLIKTRGQQVTLSCSPISGHRSVSWYQQTPGQGLQFLFEYFSETQRNKGNFPGRFSGRQFSNSRSEMNVSTLELGDSALYLCASSLVEASPAAKNIQYFGAGTRLSVL.

The rearrangement uses TRBV18 and TRBJ2-5, with 11 positions matching TRBD2. From germline, CDR1 is KGHSH and CDR2 LQKENI. CDR3 length: 16 amino acids. V gave up 4 bases and J gave up 3 bases; unmatched junction bases: 7. The CDR3 DNA reads TGTGCCAGCTCACTCGGACTAGCGGGTCGTGAAGAGACCCAGTACTTC. Residues: CASSLGLAGREETQYF.

The chain joins TRBV27 to TRBJ2-1; weak D call: TRBD2 (5 bases). The germline CDR1 and CDR2 sequences are MNHEY and SMNVEV (reference sequence). Trimming removed 2 bases at V and 8 bases at J, with 13 bases between. The CDR3 covers 14 residues. CDR3 bases: TGTGCCAGCAGTTTAGGGAGCTTCCGGGATGAGCAGTTCTTC. It encodes CASSLGSFRDEQFF.

This sequence joins TRBV13 and TRBJ2-1; 8 nucleotides match TRBD2. V dropped 3 bases and J dropped 0; count of bases not matched to a gene: 10. The CDR3 totals 18 residues. Germline V gene data show CDR1 as PRHDT and CDR2 as FYEKMQ (reference sequence). CDR3 in amino acids: CASSLGGIAGSSYNEQFF. Here the CDR3 DNA reads TGTGCCAGCAGCTTGGGTGGAATAGCGGGAAGCTCCTACAATGAGCAGTTCTTC.

The chain is built from TRBV19 and TRBJ2-5, with D maybe TRBD1 (6 bases). The CDR3 has 15 residues. CDR1 and CDR2 (germline): LNHDA, SQIVND (reference sequence). Trimming took off 4 bases at V and 3 bases at J, with 15 bases between the two ends. The CDR3 here is CASSKGVGREETQYF. DNA for the CDR3: TGTGCCAGTAGTAAGGGGGTCGGCAGGGAAGAGACCCAGTACTTC.

The V call is TRBV6-6, the J call TRBJ2-7, with D maybe TRBD1 (6 bases). Trimming pared 7 bases from V and 0 bases from J, leaving 16 bases between. The CDR3 runs 15 residues. Germline V gene data show CDR1 as MNHNY and CDR2 as SVGAGI (reference sequence). CDR3 sequence (DNA): TGTGCCAGCACTTCCCAGGGGTCCCTCTCCTACGAGCAGTACTTC. It translates to CASTSQGSLSYEQYF.

This clone was detected only a few times. The chain links TRBV6-5 to TRBJ2-2; 8 bases fit TRBD2. CDR1 and CDR2 (germline): MNHEY, SVGAGI. The CDR3 is made up of 13 amino acids. Trimming removed 6 bases from V and 12 bases from J; junction bases left unmatched: 9. For the CDR3, the DNA is TGTGCCAGCAGGCCCCCGGGACTAGGAAAGCTGTTTTTT. Protein: CASRPPGLGKLFF.